The 27 T cell receptor beta chains presented below share a single source sample, sequenced in a study of blood T cell repertoires in COVID-19. This table comes from immunoSEQ multiplex PCR, and its TCRdb copy is limited to in-frame clones, with some not included. In the table there are about 70,000 clones, around 80% of which are singletons. The sample was peripheral blood. The receptor set was obtained from a woman older than 75 with active or convalescent COVID-19.

This chain connects TRBV14 to TRBJ1-1, with TRBD1 as a possible D gene (5 bases). CDR3 length: 15 amino acids. The germline V and J ends were trimmed by 4 bases and 4 bases, with 16 bases remaining between them. The germline V gene encodes CDR1 SGHDN and CDR2 FVKESK. The CDR3 DNA reads as TGTGCCAGCAGCCTTATGACGGGGGGAGGCACTGAAGCTTTCTTT. It is translated as CASSLMTGGGTEAFF.

The chain recombines TRBV5-6 with TRBJ1-2, with D possibly being TRBD1 (5 bases). V lost 7 bases to trimming and J lost 12 bases, with 16 bases between them. The CDR3 runs 11 residues. Germline CDR1 is SGHDT and CDR2 is YYEEEE. As DNA, the CDR3 is TGTGCCAGCGGGGTGCGGGGGGAACACACCTTC. This encodes CASGVRGEHTF.

J is TRBJ1-2 and V is TRBV5-1; maybe TRBD1 (5 bases). The CDR3 is 16 amino acids. V lost 3 bases to trimming and J lost 5 bases, with 20 bases between them. Germline V gene lookup returns CDR1 SGHRS and CDR2 YFSETQ. CDR3 in amino acids: CASSSPFGASGYGYTF. CDR3 DNA: TGCGCCAGCAGCTCCCCTTTTGGGGCCTCTGGGTATGGCTACACCTTC.

This clone showed up just a few times. CDR3 sequence: CASSPRGRRNTGELFF. For the CDR3, the DNA is TGTGCCAGTAGTCCCCGAGGGAGGAGGAACACCGGGGAGCTGTTTTTT. The gene calls are TRBV19 and TRBJ2-2, with D perhaps matching TRBD2 (6 bases). Trimming removed 5 bases from V and 1 base from J, with 14 bases in between. This CDR3 has 16 amino acids. Germline loops: CDR1 LNHDA, CDR2 SQIVND (reference sequence).

The J gene is TRBJ2-4, the V gene TRBV7-3; maybe TRBD2 (6 bases). CDR3 size: 12 residues. Germline V lookup: CDR1 SGHTA, CDR2 FQGTGA. V gave up 8 bases and J gave up 8 bases, with 13 bases separating them. The CDR3 DNA sequence: TGTGCCAGCTCCTCTTCGGGGGACATTCAGTACTTC. This gives the protein CASSSSGDIQYF.

The rearrangement links TRBV30 to TRBJ1-1; 11 bases are shared with TRBD1. Germline CDR1 is GTSNPN and CDR2 is SVGIG (reference sequence). V gave up 8 bases and J gave up 6 bases; unmatched junction bases: 14. The CDR3 extends over 15 amino acids. CDR3 region: CALSKRTGGAAEAFF. DNA of the CDR3: TGTGCCCTCTCGAAGAGGACAGGGGGCGCCGCTGAAGCTTTCTTT.

The chain employs TRBV19 and TRBJ1-1; the D is unclear. There are 12 residues in the CDR3. V was clipped by 8 bases and J by 2 bases, with 9 bases between them. Germline CDR1 LNHDA, CDR2 SQIVND (reference sequence). Here the CDR3 DNA reads TGTGCCAGTTCCCGGTTTAACACTGAAGCTTTCTTT. Translated, it gives CASSRFNTEAFF.

This clone was observed a handful of times. The rearrangement uses TRBV7-2 and TRBJ1-4; D gene unclear. There are 16 residues in the CDR3. V was cut by 1 base and J by 8 bases, with 17 bases left in between. Germline CDR1 is SGHTA and CDR2 is FQGNSA. The CDR3 protein is CASSLVSGVGGEKLFF. In DNA, the CDR3 is TGTGCCAGCAGCTTAGTCAGCGGGGTAGGAGGAGAAAAACTGTTTTTT.

This sequence joins TRBV19 and TRBJ1-4; D call uncertain. Looked up from germline, CDR1 is LNHDA and CDR2 is SQIVND (reference sequence). This CDR3 has 14 amino acids. Trimming took off 5 bases at V and 0 bases at J, with 7 bases between the two ends. The CDR3 loop is CASSVRATNEKLFF. The CDR3 nucleotides are TGTGCCAGTAGTGTCCGAGCAACTAATGAAAAACTGTTTTTT.

The chain uses TRBV28 and TRBJ2-4, with 11 bases lining up with TRBD2. Per the germline V gene, CDR1 is MDHEN and CDR2 is SYDVKM. V gave up 6 bases and J gave up 1 base; unmatched junction bases: 2. The CDR3 runs 15 residues. CDR3 sequence: CASSPSGGAKNIQYF. CDR3 coding DNA: TGTGCCAGCAGCCCTAGCGGGGGGGCCAAAAACATTCAGTACTTC.

This chain uses TRBV5-6 with TRBJ2-7; D unclear. Per germline, CDR1 SGHDT and CDR2 YYEEEE. CDR3 size: 14 residues. Trimming cost V 4 bases and J 4 bases, with 15 bases left between them. The CDR3 coding sequence is TGTGCCAGCAGCCCTACAGAGCAACATTACGAGCAGTACTTC. Protein product: CASSPTEQHYEQYF. The full variable domain, with the rest looked up from reference TRBV5-6 and TRBJ2-7, is DAGVTQSPTHLIKTRGQQVTLRCSPKSGHDTVSWYQQALGQGPQFIFQYYEEEERQRGNFPDRFSGHQFPNYSSELNVNALLLGDSALYLCASSPTEQHYEQYFGPGTRLTVT.

V usage is TRBV13 and J usage is TRBJ1-4, with 8 bases that match TRBD1. V dropped 0 bases and J dropped 11; count of bases not matched to a gene: 5. The CDR3 extends over 14 amino acids. The germline gives CDR1 PRHDT, CDR2 FYEKMQ (reference sequence). The CDR3: CASSLGAQGAKLFF. The CDR3 DNA reads as TGTGCCAGCAGCTTAGGGGCCCAGGGGGCGAAACTGTTTTTT.

The chain employs TRBV10-2 and TRBJ1-1, with D perhaps matching TRBD1 (5 bases). There are 15 residues in the CDR3. The ends were cut back, 0 bases at V and 2 bases at J, with 10 bases in the middle. CDR1 and CDR2 from the germline V gene are WSHSY and SAAADI. The CDR3 DNA sequence: TGCGCCAGCAGTGAGTCTGGCAGGGCCAACACTGAAGCTTTCTTT. This gives the protein CASSESGRANTEAFF.

V usage is TRBV19 and J usage is TRBJ2-7, with D unresolved. Germline CDR1 LNHDA, CDR2 SQIVND (reference sequence). V was pared by 4 bases and J by 6 bases, with 13 bases between. The CDR3 sequence is 13 residues long. The CDR3 region is CASSTRNLGEQYF. Here the CDR3 DNA reads TGTGCCAGTAGTACCCGCAACCTCGGCGAGCAGTACTTC.

This clone was detected only a few times. The V and J genes are TRBV5-1 and TRBJ2-7, with 7 bases identical to TRBD1. In germline, CDR1 is SGHRS, CDR2 YFSETQ. V dropped 4 bases and J dropped 7; count of bases not matched to a gene: 11. CDR3 length: 14 amino acids. The CDR3 bases are TGCGCCAGCAGCCTGGGACGGGGACAGTGGGAGCAGTACTTC. Translating it yields CASSLGRGQWEQYF.

This clone was recorded a few times. The V gene is TRBV13, the J gene TRBJ2-7; TRBD1 might be the D (5 bases). The CDR3 has 13 amino acids. V was pared by 0 bases and J by 4 bases, with 7 bases between. Germline V CDR1 and CDR2: PRHDT, FYEKMQ (reference sequence). CDR3 nucleotide sequence: TGTGCCAGCAGCTTAGGGACAGAATACGAGCAGTACTTC. This sequence encodes CASSLGTEYEQYF.

The rearrangement uses TRBV27 and TRBJ2-7, with 8 bases lining up with TRBD2. CDR1 is MNHEY, CDR2 SMNVEV, per germline (reference sequence). The CDR3 has 15 residues. Trimming at V came to 6 bases and at J to 3 bases, leaving 10 bases not matched to a gene. The CDR3 nucleotides are TGTGCCAGCAGACAGGGCACGGGGGGGATCTACGAGCAGTACTTC. Translated, it gives CASRQGTGGIYEQYF.

This chain uses TRBV30 with TRBJ2-1, with D unclear. The CDR3 has 15 amino acids. V dropped 2 bases and J dropped 0 bases, with 11 bases sitting between them. Germline V CDR1 and CDR2: GTSNPN, SVGIG (reference sequence). The CDR3 sequence: CAWSFDMSSYNEQFF. Here the CDR3 DNA reads TGTGCCTGGAGTTTCGACATGAGCTCCTACAATGAGCAGTTCTTC.

This chain uses TRBV30 with TRBJ1-3; perhaps TRBD1 as D (6 bases). The CDR3 has 12 residues. Trimming took off 7 bases at V and 2 bases at J, with 9 bases between the two ends. Germline values: CDR1 GTSNPN, CDR2 SVGIG (reference sequence). The CDR3 region is CASQGAGNTIYF. For the CDR3, the DNA is TGTGCCTCACAGGGAGCTGGAAACACCATATATTTT.

The rearrangement joins TRBV29-1 to TRBJ1-1, with a tentative D call TRBD1 (5 bases). Germline V gene lookup returns CDR1 SQVTM and CDR2 ANQGSEA. V was trimmed by 3 bases and J by 5 bases, leaving 13 bases between them. The CDR3 length is 13 residues. The CDR3 here is CSVDQGGRTEAFF. In nucleotides, the CDR3 is TGCAGCGTTGACCAGGGCGGTCGGACTGAAGCTTTCTTT.

The table lists this clone with a count of one. The chain recombines TRBV7-9 with TRBJ1-2; tentative D call: TRBD1 (5 bases). The CDR3 length is 15 residues. Trimming stripped 1 base from V and 4 bases from J, with 13 bases between. Per the germline V gene, CDR1 is SEHNR and CDR2 is FQNEAQ (reference sequence). The CDR3 bases are TGTGCCAGCAGCTTAGAGTCCAGGGCCAGCTATGGCTACACCTTC. Translating gives CASSLESRASYGYTF.

This rearrangement joins TRBV21-1 to TRBJ1-1; the DNA was not used to check the table's D call, TRBD1. TRBV21-1 is described as a pseudogene. The CDR3 has 13 residues. The CDR3 nucleotides read TGTGCCAGCAGCCGTCAGGAGAACACTGAAGCTTTCTTT. Translation: CASSRQENTEAFF.

This chain uses TRBV27 with TRBJ1-1, with TRBD1 matching 9 bases. CDR1 is MNHEY and CDR2 is SMNVEV in the germline V gene (reference sequence). Unmatched junction bases numbered 8, after V lost 3 bases and J lost 6 bases. CDR3 length: 15 residues. For the CDR3, the DNA is TGTGCCAGCAGTTTCCTAACAGGGGGCGGGTCTGAAGCTTTCTTT. Translating gives CASSFLTGGGSEAFF.

The chain uses TRBV12-3 or TRBV12-4 and TRBJ2-5; D remains ambiguous. The V and J ends lost 6 bases and 6 bases respectively, with 14 bases between them. This CDR3 region has 13 residues. CDR3 nucleotides: TGTGCCAGCAGCCCCCTTATGCGTAAGACCCAGTACTTC. Encoded protein: CASSPLMRKTQYF.

V usage is TRBV7-2 and J usage is TRBJ2-3; D may be TRBD2 (5 bases). Trimming stripped 2 bases from V and 2 bases from J, with 11 bases between. CDR1 is SGHTA and CDR2 is FQGNSA in the germline V gene. This CDR3 region has 15 residues. The CDR3 spells CASSLLARPTDTQYF. In nucleotides, the CDR3 is TGTGCCAGCAGCTTATTAGCGAGACCCACAGATACGCAGTATTTT.

This clone was seen only once. The chain recombines TRBV5-1 with TRBJ2-1, with 10 bases aligning to TRBD1. CDR1 is SGHRS and CDR2 is YFSETQ in the germline V gene. CDR3 size: 17 residues. V trimming: 0 bases; J trimming: 1 base; junction bases outside the gene matches: 4. The CDR3 nucleotides read TGCGCCAGCAGCTTGGATCTGGGACAGGGGTCCTACAATGAGCAGTTCTTC. It specifies CASSLDLGQGSYNEQFF.

V is TRBV30 and J is TRBJ1-2, with D perhaps TRBD1 (5 bases). Deletions cut 0 bases from V and 6 bases from J, with 14 bases between. The CDR3 is made up of 14 amino acids. The germline V gene encodes CDR1 GTSNPN and CDR2 SVGIG (reference sequence). CDR3 DNA sequence: TGTGCCTGGAGTGTACCTAGCACGGGGGATGGCTACACCTTC. This encodes CAWSVPSTGDGYTF. The variable domain in full, completed from reference TRBV30 and TRBJ1-2, reads SQTIHQWPATLVQPVGSPLSLECTVEGTSNPNLYWYRQAAGRGLQLLFYSVGIGQISSEVPQNLSASRPQDRQFILSSKKLLLSDSGFYLCAWSVPSTGDGYTFGSGTRLTVV.